A selection of T cell receptor beta chains follows, all from one sample in a study of T cell changes during pregnancy in multiple sclerosis. TCRdb keeps only in-frame clones here, not all; method: immunoSEQ multiplex PCR. The repertoire holds approximately 46,000 clones, with 85% to 95% as singletons. This specimen consisted of CD8+ T cells from peripheral blood mononuclear cells, obtained in the second trimester of pregnancy. The receptor source for this set is a female donor with multiple sclerosis, enrolled in a pregnancy study. The CDR3 runs from the conserved cysteine through the conserved F or W. A D gene is named only where the DNA matches it firmly. Part of the rows lack a size; the others show once, few, many or a class for expanded clones.

-	TRBV30	TRBJ2-7	medium-sized	CAWSVNRLYEQYF	TGTGCCTGGAGTGTTAACAGGTTGTACGAGCAGTACTTC
-	TRBV11-1	TRBJ1-1	-	CASSLTGNTEAFF	TGTGCCAGCAGCTTAACAGGGAACACTGAAGCTTTCTTT
-	TRBV2	TRBJ1-1	-	CASSPGHSTEAFF	TGTGCCAGCAGCCCGGGACACTCCACTGAAGCTTTCTTT
TRBD1	TRBV5-4	TRBJ1-3	-	CASTRGQGNGNTIYF	TGTGCCAGCACCCGGGGACAGGGTAACGGAAACACCATATATTTT
-	TRBV7-3	TRBJ1-6	-	CASRAAGDSPLHF	TGTGCCAGCAGGGCCGCGGGAGATTCACCCCTCCACTTT
TRBD2	TRBV7-9	TRBJ2-2	-	CASSLDALAGREGELFF	TGTGCCAGCAGCTTAGACGCACTAGCGGGGAGAGAGGGGGAGCTGTTTTTT
TRBD1	TRBV2	TRBJ1-4	-	CASRAVQGPNEKLFF	TGTGCCAGCAGAGCCGTACAGGGGCCTAATGAAAAACTGTTTTTT
TRBD1	TRBV7-9	TRBJ1-1	-	CASSLATTGSWMNTEAFF	TGTGCCAGCAGCTTAGCCACGACAGGGAGCTGGATGAACACTGAAGCTTTCTTT
TRBD2	TRBV25-1	TRBJ2-7	-	CASSEYLLAEPYEQYF	TGTGCCAGCAGTGAATATCTACTAGCGGAACCCTACGAGCAGTACTTC
-	TRBV7-7	TRBJ2-1	medium-sized	CASSLEANAYNEQFF	TGTGCCAGCAGCTTAGAAGCTAACGCCTACAATGAGCAGTTCTTC
TRBD2	TRBV19	TRBJ2-1	-	CASSIVRGGWDEQFF	TGTGCCAGTAGTATAGTGCGGGGGGGCTGGGATGAGCAGTTCTTC
-	TRBV5-4	TRBJ2-7	-	CASSLVEGSYEQYF	TGTGCCAGCAGCTTGGTAGAGGGATCCTACGAGCAGTACTTC
-	TRBV7-3	TRBJ2-5	-	CASSLSRTPQETQYF	TGTGCCAGCAGCTTATCCCGGACACCGCAAGAGACCCAGTACTTC
-	TRBV10-3	TRBJ2-1	-	CAISRSRGALNEQFF	TGTGCCATCAGCCGAAGTAGGGGCGCTCTCAATGAGCAGTTCTTC
TRBD2	TRBV9	TRBJ2-3	-	CASSGSGGAGDTQYF	TGTGCCAGCAGCGGTAGCGGGGGGGCGGGTGATACGCAGTATTTT
-	TRBV29-1	TRBJ1-2	-	CSARAEGPINYGYTF	TGCAGCGCTAGAGCGGAGGGTCCGATTAACTATGGCTACACCTTC
-	TRBV5-6	TRBJ1-5	-	CASSLTEGRQPQHF	TGTGCCAGCAGCTTGACAGAGGGGAGGCAGCCCCAGCATTTT
-	TRBV9	TRBJ2-2	-	CASSVVVRGHRSGELFF	TGTGCCAGCAGCGTAGTTGTCAGGGGCCACAGATCCGGGGAGCTGTTTTTT
TRBD1	TRBV9	TRBJ1-5	-	CASSVGTGPYQPQHF	TGTGCCAGCAGCGTAGGGACAGGACCGTATCAGCCCCAGCATTTT
TRBD2	TRBV9	TRBJ2-2	-	CASSARLAGGLPNTGELFF	TGTGCCAGCAGCGCGCGACTAGCGGGGGGCCTACCGAACACCGGGGAGCTGTTTTTT
-	TRBV19	TRBJ1-2	-	CASSADSGYTF	TGTGCCAGTAGTGCGGACAGTGGCTACACCTTC
-	TRBV19	TRBJ1-2	-	CASNPGGGNYGYTF	TGTGCCAGTAATCCGGGTGGAGGGAACTATGGCTACACCTTC
TRBD1	TRBV7-8	TRBJ1-1	-	CASSLPGQGAHTEAFF	TGTGCCAGCAGCCTCCCAGGACAGGGGGCTCACACTGAAGCTTTCTTT
-	TRBV27	TRBJ2-2	-	CASLHTGELFF	TGTGCCAGCCTTCACACCGGGGAGCTGTTTTTT
-	TRBV29-1	TRBJ2-1	once	CSVETNEQFF	TGCAGCGTTGAGACAAATGAGCAGTTCTTC
-	TRBV6-5	TRBJ1-1	-	CASNLPGNTEAFF	TGTGCCAGCAATCTTCCAGGGAACACTGAAGCTTTCTTT
-	TRBV19	TRBJ2-5	-	CASSTGDFGLQETQYF	TGTGCCAGTAGTACTGGGGACTTCGGGCTCCAAGAGACCCAGTACTTC
-	TRBV4-3	TRBJ2-5	-	CASSPFGQGETQYF	TGCGCCAGCAGCCCCTTTGGGCAGGGAGAGACCCAGTACTTC
TRBD1	TRBV4-2	TRBJ1-1	few	CASSPDRVWTEAFF	TGTGCCAGCAGCCCGGACAGGGTTTGGACTGAAGCTTTCTTT
-	TRBV27	TRBJ2-1	-	CASSLPGLLYNEQFF	TGTGCCAGCAGTTTACCGGGACTCCTTTACAATGAGCAGTTCTTC
-	TRBV6-5	TRBJ1-4	once	CASRPGTRGEKLFF	TGTGCCAGCAGGCCAGGGACTCGGGGTGAAAAACTGTTTTTT
TRBD2	TRBV9	TRBJ2-2	-	CASSVAGGPAAGELFF	TGTGCCAGCAGCGTAGCGGGGGGGCCCGCGGCCGGGGAGCTGTTTTTT
-	TRBV19	TRBJ1-5	-	CASSTQYRVLNQPQHF	TGTGCCAGTAGTACCCAATACCGGGTCCTTAATCAGCCCCAGCATTTT
-	TRBV6-1	TRBJ2-2	-	CASSEGFGVTGELFF	TGTGCCAGCAGTGAAGGTTTCGGGGTTACCGGGGAGCTGTTTTTT
TRBD1	TRBV9	TRBJ1-1	few	CASSPGDSLNTEAFF	TGTGCCAGCAGCCCTGGGGACAGTTTGAACACTGAAGCTTTCTTT
TRBD2	TRBV6-4	TRBJ2-1	-	CASSDGTSGGGTRFF	TGTGCCAGCAGTGATGGGACTAGCGGGGGGGGAACGCGGTTCTTC
-	TRBV7-9	TRBJ1-1	-	CASSLGGSVGAFF	TGTGCCAGCAGCTTAGGAGGGTCCGTGGGAGCTTTCTTT
TRBD2	TRBV5-1	TRBJ2-2	-	CASSLPRTSGGVDNTRGTGELFF	TGCGCCAGCAGCTTGCCCCGGACTAGCGGGGGGGTCGACAACACCCGAGGCACCGGGGAGCTGTTTTTT
-	TRBV4-1	TRBJ2-7	-	CASSQGPYEQYF	TGCGCCAGCAGCCAAGGGCCCTACGAGCAGTACTTC
-	TRBV27	TRBJ1-5	few	CASSLLSSGHNQPQHF	TGTGCCAGCAGTTTATTAAGCAGCGGGCATAATCAGCCCCAGCATTTT
-	TRBV5-6	TRBJ1-3	-	CASSLAPGSGNTIYF	TGTGCCAGCAGCTTGGCTCCGGGCTCTGGAAACACCATATATTTT
-	TRBV15	TRBJ1-4	-	CATSLGGTNEKLFF	TGTGCCACCAGCCTCGGAGGAACTAATGAAAAACTGTTTTTT
TRBD1	TRBV7-2	TRBJ1-2	-	CASSPKDRDLRGYTF	TGTGCCAGCAGCCCAAAGGACAGGGATCTTAGGGGCTACACCTTC
TRBD2	TRBV7-8	TRBJ2-3	-	CASSSATGGDTQYF	TGTGCCAGCAGCTCAGCCACGGGGGGAGATACGCAGTATTTT
-	TRBV9	TRBJ2-4	-	CASSVVEGPGDIQYF	TGTGCCAGCAGCGTAGTGGAGGGGCCGGGGGACATTCAGTACTTC